The clone carrying this T cell receptor beta chain occurred a few times. The antigen is not known. The sample's treatment: 10-day PBMC culture with coronavirus spike peptide pools or control peptides (ViraFEST assay). After expanding antigen-specific T cells with peptide pools, ViraFEST sequenced their TCRs. This specimen belongs to a study of vaccination and CD4 T cells after COVID-19. Study-wide background: No peptide, an HIV-1 Nef pool, or a CEFX pool was what each control culture received.

Trimming shortened V by 6 bases and J by 1 base, and 12 bases separated the two germline ends. The CDR3 has 14 amino acids. Germline V gene sequence: CDR1 SNHLY, CDR2 FYNNEI. An Oncomine TCR Beta short-read assay was used to sequence the DNA from cultured CD4+ T cells. MiXCR was run by TCRdb on the PCR reads, yielding one entry per CDR3 protein. Among about 13,000 distinct CDR3 sequences listed, roughly 73% were seen once. The receptor's source is a human donor who had recovered from COVID-19. The rearrangement joins TRBV2 to TRBJ1-1; no reliable D call. Sequences were obtained from CD4+ T cells from blood, cultured in vitro. This CDR3 is CASSESQKNTEAFF. In nucleotides, the CDR3 is TGTGCCAGCAGCGAGTCCCAGAAGAACACTGAAGCTTTCTTT.